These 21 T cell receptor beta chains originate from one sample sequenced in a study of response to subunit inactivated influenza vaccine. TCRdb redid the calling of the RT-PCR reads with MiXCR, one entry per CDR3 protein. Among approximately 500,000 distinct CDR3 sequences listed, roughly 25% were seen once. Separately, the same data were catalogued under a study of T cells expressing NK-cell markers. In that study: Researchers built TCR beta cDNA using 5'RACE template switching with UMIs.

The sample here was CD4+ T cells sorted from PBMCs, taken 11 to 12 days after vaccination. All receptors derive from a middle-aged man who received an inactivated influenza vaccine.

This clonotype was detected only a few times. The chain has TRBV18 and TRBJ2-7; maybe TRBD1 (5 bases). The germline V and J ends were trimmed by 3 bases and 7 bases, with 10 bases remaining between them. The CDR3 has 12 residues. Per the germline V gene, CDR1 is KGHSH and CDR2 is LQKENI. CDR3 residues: CASSPNQGEQYF. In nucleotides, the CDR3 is TGTGCCAGCTCACCGAATCAGGGAGAGCAGTACTTC.

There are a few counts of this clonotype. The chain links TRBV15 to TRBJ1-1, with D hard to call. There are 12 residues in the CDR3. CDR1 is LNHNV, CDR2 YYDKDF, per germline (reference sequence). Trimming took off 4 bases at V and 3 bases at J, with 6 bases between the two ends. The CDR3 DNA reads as TGTGCCACCAGCACACGACACACTGAAGCTTTCTTT. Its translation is CATSTRHTEAFF.

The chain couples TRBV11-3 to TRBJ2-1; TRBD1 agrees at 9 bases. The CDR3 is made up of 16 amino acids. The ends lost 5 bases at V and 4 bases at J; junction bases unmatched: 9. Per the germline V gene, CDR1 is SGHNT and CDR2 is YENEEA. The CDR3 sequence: CASSRGTGQGYNEQFF. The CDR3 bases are TGTGCCAGCAGCCGGGGAACGGGACAGGGTTACAATGAGCAGTTCTTC.

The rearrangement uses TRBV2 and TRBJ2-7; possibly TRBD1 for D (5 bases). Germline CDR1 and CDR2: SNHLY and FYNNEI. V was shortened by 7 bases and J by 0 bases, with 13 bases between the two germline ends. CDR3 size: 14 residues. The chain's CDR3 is CASTLDRVSYEQYF. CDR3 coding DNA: TGTGCCAGCACCCTCGACAGAGTCTCCTACGAGCAGTACTTC.

The DNA for the CDR3 is TGTGCCAGCAGTTTTGGCGGATCCTCCACAGATACGCAGTATTTT. Translation: CASSFGGSSTDTQYF. V and J are TRBV12-3 or TRBV12-4 and TRBJ2-3; D is unclear. V lost 3 bases and J lost 2, with 12 bases in between. The CDR3 runs to 15 residues.

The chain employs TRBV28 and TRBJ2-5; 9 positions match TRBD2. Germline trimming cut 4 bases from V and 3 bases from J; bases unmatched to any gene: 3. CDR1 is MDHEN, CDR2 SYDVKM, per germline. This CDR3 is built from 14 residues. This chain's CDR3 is CASSSAGGKETQYF. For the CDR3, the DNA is TGTGCCAGCAGTTCAGCGGGAGGTAAAGAGACCCAGTACTTC. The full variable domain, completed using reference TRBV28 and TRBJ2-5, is DVKVTQSSRYLVKRTGEKVFLECVQDMDHENMFWYRQDPGLGLRLIYFSYDVKMKEKGDIPEGYSVSREKKERFSLILESASTNQTSMYLCASSSAGGKETQYFGPGTRLLVL.

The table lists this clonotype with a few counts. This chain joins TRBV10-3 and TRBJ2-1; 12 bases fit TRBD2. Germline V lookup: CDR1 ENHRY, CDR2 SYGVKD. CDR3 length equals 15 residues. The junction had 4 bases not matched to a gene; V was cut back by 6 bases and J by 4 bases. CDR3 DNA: TGTGCCATCAGGGCGACTAGCGGGAGTTACAATGAGCAGTTCTTC. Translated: CAIRATSGSYNEQFF.

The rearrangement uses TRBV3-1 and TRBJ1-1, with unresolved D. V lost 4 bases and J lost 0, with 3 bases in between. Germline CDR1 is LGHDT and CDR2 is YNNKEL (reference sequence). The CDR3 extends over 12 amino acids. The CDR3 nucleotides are TGTGCCAGCAGCCCGTTGAACACTGAAGCTTTCTTT. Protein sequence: CASSPLNTEAFF.

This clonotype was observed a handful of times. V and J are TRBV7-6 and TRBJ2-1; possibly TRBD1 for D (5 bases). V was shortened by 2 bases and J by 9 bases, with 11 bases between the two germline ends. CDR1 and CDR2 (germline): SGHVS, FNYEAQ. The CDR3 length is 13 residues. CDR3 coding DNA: TGTGCCAGCAGCTTAACGGCCCAGGGTGAGCAGTTCTTC. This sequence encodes CASSLTAQGEQFF.

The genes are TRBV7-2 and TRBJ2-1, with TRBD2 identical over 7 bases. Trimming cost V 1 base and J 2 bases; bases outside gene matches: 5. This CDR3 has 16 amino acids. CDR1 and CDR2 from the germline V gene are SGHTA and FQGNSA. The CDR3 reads CASSLVASGTYNEQFF. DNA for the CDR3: TGTGCCAGCAGCTTAGTTGCTAGCGGCACCTACAATGAGCAGTTCTTC. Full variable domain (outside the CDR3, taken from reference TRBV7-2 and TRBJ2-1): GAGVSQSPSNKVTEKGKDVELRCDPISGHTALYWYRQSLGQGLEFLIYFQGNSAPDKSGLPSDRFSAERTGGSVSTLTIQRTQQEDSAVYLCASSLVASGTYNEQFFGPGTRLTVL.

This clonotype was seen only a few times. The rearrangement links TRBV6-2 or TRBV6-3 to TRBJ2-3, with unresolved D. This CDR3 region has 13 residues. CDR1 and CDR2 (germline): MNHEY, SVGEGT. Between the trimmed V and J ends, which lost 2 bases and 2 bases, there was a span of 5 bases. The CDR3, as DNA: TGTGCCAGCAGTTACCATCACACAGATACGCAGTATTTT. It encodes CASSYHHTDTQYF.

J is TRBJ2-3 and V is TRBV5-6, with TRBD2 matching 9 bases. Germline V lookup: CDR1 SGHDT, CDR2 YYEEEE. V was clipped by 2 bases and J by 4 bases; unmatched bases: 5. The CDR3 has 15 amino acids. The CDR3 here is CASSFLSGSADTQYF. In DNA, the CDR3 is TGTGCCAGCAGCTTTCTTAGCGGGAGCGCAGATACGCAGTATTTT.

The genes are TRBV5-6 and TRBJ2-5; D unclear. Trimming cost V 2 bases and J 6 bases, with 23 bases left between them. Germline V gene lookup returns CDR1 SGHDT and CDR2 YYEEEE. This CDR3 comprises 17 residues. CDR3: CASSFLRSAVRSKTQYF. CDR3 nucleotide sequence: TGTGCCAGCAGCTTTTTAAGATCGGCAGTTAGATCGAAGACCCAGTACTTC.

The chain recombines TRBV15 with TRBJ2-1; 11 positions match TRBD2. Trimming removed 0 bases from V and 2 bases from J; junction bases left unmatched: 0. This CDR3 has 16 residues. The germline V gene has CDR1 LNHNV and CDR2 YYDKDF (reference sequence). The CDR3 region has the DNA TGTGCCACCAGCAGAGAACTAGCGGGGGCCTACAATGAGCAGTTCTTC. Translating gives CATSRELAGAYNEQFF.

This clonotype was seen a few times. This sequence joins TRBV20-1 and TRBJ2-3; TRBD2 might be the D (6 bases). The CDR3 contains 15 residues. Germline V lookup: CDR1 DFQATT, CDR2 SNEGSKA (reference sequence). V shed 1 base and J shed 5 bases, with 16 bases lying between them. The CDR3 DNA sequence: TGCAGTGCTAGAGGTCGGGAGTTTCAAGGAGATACGCAGTATTTT. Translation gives CSARGREFQGDTQYF.

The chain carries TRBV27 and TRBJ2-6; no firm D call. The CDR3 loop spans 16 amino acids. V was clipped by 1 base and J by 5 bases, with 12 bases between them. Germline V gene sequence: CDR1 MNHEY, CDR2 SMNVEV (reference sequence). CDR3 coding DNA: TGTGCCAGCAGTTTATTGCGGCCTGGGAGGGCCAACGTCCTGACTTTC. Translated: CASSLLRPGRANVLTF.

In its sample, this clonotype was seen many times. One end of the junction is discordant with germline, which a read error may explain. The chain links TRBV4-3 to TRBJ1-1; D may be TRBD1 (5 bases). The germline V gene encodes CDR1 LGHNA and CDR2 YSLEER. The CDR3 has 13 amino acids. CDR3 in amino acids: CASSQDMNTEAFF. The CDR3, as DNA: TGTGCCAGCTCACAGGATATGAACACTGAAGCTTTCTTT.

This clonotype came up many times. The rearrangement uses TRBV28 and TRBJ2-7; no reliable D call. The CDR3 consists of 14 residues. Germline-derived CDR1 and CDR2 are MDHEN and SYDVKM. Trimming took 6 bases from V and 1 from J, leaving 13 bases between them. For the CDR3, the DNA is TGTGCCAGCAGGTATAGGGCGCCTTCCTACGAGCAGTACTTC. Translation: CASRYRAPSYEQYF.

CDR3 amino acids: CASSTGLGGAGSPLHF. The DNA of the CDR3 is TGTGCCAGCTCGACGGGGCTAGGCGGAGCGGGTTCACCCCTCCACTTT. The chain has TRBV18 and TRBJ1-6; perhaps TRBD1 as D (5 bases). V lost 6 bases to trimming and J lost 9 bases, with 21 bases between them. Germline values: CDR1 KGHSH, CDR2 LQKENI. The CDR3 length is 16 residues.

CDR3 sequence: CSAPTGTTYEQYF. DNA for the CDR3: TGCAGTGCTCCCACCGGGACTACCTACGAGCAGTACTTC. This chain uses TRBV20-1 with TRBJ2-7; 7 bases are a match to TRBD2. CDR3 length: 13 residues. Losses at the gene ends were 5 bases for V and 2 bases for J; bases not matched to a gene: 6. Germline V gene data show CDR1 as DFQATT and CDR2 as SNEGSKA (reference sequence).

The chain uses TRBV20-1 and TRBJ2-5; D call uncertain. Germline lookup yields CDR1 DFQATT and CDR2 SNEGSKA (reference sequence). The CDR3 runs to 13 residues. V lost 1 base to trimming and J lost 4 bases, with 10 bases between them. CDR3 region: CSARVLGSETQYF. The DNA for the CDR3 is TGCAGTGCTAGAGTTTTGGGATCAGAGACCCAGTACTTC.